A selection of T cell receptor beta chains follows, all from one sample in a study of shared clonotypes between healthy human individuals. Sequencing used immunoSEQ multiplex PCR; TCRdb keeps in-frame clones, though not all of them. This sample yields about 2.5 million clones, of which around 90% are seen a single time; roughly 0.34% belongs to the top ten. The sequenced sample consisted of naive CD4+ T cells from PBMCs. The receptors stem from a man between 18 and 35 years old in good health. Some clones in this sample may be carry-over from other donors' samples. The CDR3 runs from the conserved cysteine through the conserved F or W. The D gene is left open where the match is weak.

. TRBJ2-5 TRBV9 CASSPRSKETQYF TGTGCCAGCAGCCCCCGAAGTAAGGAGACCCAGTACTTC
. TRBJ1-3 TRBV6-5 CASSYSKGGTTIYF TGTGCCAGCAGTTACTCGAAGGGGGGGACCACCATATATTTT
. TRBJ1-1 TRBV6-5 CASSYRGTHTEAFF TGTGCCAGCAGTTACAGGGGGACACACACTGAAGCTTTCTTT
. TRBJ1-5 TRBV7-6 CASSLVQGWGQPQHF TGTGCCAGCAGCTTAGTACAGGGCTGGGGTCAGCCCCAGCATTTT
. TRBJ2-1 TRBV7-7 CASSLVKTSYNEQFF TGTGCCAGCAGCTTAGTCAAGACCTCCTACAATGAGCAGTTCTTC
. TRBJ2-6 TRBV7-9 CASSLAGLNSGANVLTF TGTGCCAGCAGCTTAGCGGGACTCAACTCTGGGGCCAACGTCCTGACTTTC
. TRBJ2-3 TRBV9 CASSVTSSRGDTQYF TGTGCCAGCAGCGTTACTTCGTCCCGGGGGGATACGCAGTATTTT
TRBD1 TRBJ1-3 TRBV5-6 CASSLTGDTGNTIYF TGTGCCAGCAGCCTGACAGGGGATACTGGAAACACCATATATTTT
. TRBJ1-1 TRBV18 CASSPSSGAVSEAFF TGTGCCAGCTCACCAAGTTCAGGGGCAGTCAGTGAAGCTTTCTTT
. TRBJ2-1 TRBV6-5 CASSRKAEAGNEQFF TGTGCCAGCAGTCGTAAAGCGGAGGCTGGGAATGAGCAGTTCTTC
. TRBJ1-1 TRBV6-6 CASSYGRGRTEAFF TGTGCCAGCAGTTACGGCCGGGGTAGGACTGAAGCTTTCTTT
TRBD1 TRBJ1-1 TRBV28 CASSNSRSGQGAYGEAFF TGTGCCAGCAGTAATTCACGGAGCGGACAGGGTGCGTACGGTGAAGCTTTCTTT
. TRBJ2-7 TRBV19 CASTSRTYEQYF TGTGCCAGTACTTCTCGGACCTACGAGCAGTACTTC
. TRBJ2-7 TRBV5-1 CASSSRVTVTYEQYF TGCGCCAGCAGTTCCCGTGTGACGGTCACTTACGAGCAGTACTTC
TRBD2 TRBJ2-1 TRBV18 CASSPPLGGDEQFF TGTGCCAGCTCACCACCGCTGGGGGGGGATGAGCAGTTCTTC
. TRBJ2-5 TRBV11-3 CASSLGQETQYF TGTGCCAGCAGCTTAGGGCAAGAGACCCAGTACTTC
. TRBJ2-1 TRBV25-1 CASDTISRSSYNEQFF TGTGCCAGCGATACAATTAGCCGCAGCTCCTACAATGAGCAGTTCTTC
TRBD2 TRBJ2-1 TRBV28 CASRGGEAGGWSSYNEQFF TGTGCCAGCAGGGGGGGTGAGGCGGGAGGGTGGAGCTCCTACAATGAGCAGTTCTTC
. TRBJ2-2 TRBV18 CASSPSTFTGELFF TGTGCCAGCTCACCCAGTACTTTCACCGGGGAGCTGTTTTTT
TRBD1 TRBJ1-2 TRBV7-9 CASSFPGGRGRAGYTF TGTGCCAGCAGCTTCCCTGGGGGGAGGGGGCGAGCTGGCTACACCTTC
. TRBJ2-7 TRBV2 CASSEARNYEQYF TGTGCCAGCAGTGAAGCGCGGAACTACGAGCAGTACTTC
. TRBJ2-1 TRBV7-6 CASSLLTGNSYNEQFF TGTGCCAGCAGCTTATTAACGGGCAACTCCTACAATGAGCAGTTCTTC
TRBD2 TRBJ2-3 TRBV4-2 CASSLSSGRQGLSDTQYF TGTGCCAGCAGCCTCTCTAGCGGGAGGCAGGGACTTTCAGATACGCAGTATTTT
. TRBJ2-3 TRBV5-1 CASSLAVGASDTQYF TGCGCCAGCAGCTTGGCCGTTGGGGCTTCAGATACGCAGTATTTT
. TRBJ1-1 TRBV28 CASSFTEAFF TGTGCCAGCAGTTTTACTGAAGCTTTCTTT
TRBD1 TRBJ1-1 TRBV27 CASSFSGTGFLAFF TGTGCCAGCAGTTTTTCCGGGACAGGGTTCTTAGCTTTCTTT
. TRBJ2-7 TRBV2 CASSIQGSVYEQYF TGTGCCAGCAGCATACAGGGAAGTGTCTACGAGCAGTACTTC
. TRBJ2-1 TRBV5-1 CASSIQSSSGNEQFF TGCGCCAGCAGTATTCAGTCTAGCTCGGGCAATGAGCAGTTCTTC
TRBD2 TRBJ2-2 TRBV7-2 CASSHPGLAGLGELFF TGTGCCAGCAGCCACCCGGGACTAGCGGGGCTCGGGGAGCTGTTTTTT
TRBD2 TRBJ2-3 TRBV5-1 CASLLRSGSGVVPDTQYF TGCGCCAGCCTCCTAAGGTCGGGTAGCGGGGTTGTTCCAGATACGCAGTATTTT
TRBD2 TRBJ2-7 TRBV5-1 CASSPGLSLYEQYF TGCGCCAGCAGCCCGGGACTATCCCTCTACGAGCAGTACTTC
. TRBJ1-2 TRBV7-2 CASSLGRQRQWGAF TGTGCCAGCAGCTTAGGGAGACAGAGACAATGGGGTGCCTTC
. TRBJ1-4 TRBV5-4 CASSERGAEKLFF TGTGCCAGCAGCGAACGCGGGGCTGAAAAACTGTTTTTT
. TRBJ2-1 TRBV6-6 CASNIAQANEQFF TGTGCCAGCAACATCGCGCAGGCGAATGAGCAGTTCTTC
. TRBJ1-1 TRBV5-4 CASRGAGRDNTEAFF TGTGCCAGCAGGGGGGCTGGGAGAGATAACACTGAAGCTTTCTTT
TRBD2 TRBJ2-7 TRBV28 CASSPVAGRFIEQYF TGTGCCAGCAGCCCAGTAGCGGGAAGGTTTATCGAGCAGTACTTC
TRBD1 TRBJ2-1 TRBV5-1 CASSLTGTGGGEQFF TGCGCCAGCAGCTTGACCGGGACAGGGGGAGGTGAGCAGTTCTTC
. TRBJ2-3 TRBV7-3 CASSSGQPTDTQYF TGTGCCAGCAGCTCCGGACAGCCAACAGATACGCAGTATTTT
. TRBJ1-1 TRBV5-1 CASSLQGMTAEAFF TGCGCCAGCAGCTTGCAGGGTATGACCGCTGAAGCTTTCTTT
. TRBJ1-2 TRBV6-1 CASSEVPGRGLRSGYTF TGTGCCAGCAGTGAAGTTCCGGGACGGGGGTTAAGAAGTGGCTACACCTTC